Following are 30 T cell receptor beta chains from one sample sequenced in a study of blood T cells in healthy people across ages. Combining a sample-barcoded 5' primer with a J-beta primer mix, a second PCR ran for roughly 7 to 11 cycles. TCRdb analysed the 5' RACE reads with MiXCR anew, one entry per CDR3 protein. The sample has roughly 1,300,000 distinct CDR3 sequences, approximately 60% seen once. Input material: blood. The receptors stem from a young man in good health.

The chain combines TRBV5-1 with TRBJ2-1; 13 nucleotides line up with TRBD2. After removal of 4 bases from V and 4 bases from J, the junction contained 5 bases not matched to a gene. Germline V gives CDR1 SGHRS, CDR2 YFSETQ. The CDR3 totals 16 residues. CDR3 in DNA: TGCGCCAGCAGCAAGACTAGCGGGGGGACGTACAATGAGCAGTTCTTC. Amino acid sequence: CASSKTSGGTYNEQFF.

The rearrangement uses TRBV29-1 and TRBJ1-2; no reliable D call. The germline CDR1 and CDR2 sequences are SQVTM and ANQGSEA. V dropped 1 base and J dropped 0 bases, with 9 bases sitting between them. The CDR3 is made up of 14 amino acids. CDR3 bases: TGCAGCGTTGAAGGGACGCAGTCTAACTATGGCTACACCTTC. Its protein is CSVEGTQSNYGYTF. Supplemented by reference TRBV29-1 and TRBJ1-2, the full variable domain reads SAVISQKPSRDICQRGTSLTIQCQVDSQVTMMFWYRQQPGQSLTLIATANQGSEATYESGFVIDKFPISRPNLTFSTLTVSNMSPEDSSIYLCSVEGTQSNYGYTFGSGTRLTVV.

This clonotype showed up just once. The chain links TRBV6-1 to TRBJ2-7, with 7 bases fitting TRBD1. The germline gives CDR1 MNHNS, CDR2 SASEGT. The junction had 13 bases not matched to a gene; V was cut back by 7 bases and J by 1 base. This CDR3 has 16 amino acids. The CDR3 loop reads CASTKNEGAQSYEQYF. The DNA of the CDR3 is TGTGCCAGCACCAAGAACGAGGGGGCTCAATCCTACGAGCAGTACTTC.

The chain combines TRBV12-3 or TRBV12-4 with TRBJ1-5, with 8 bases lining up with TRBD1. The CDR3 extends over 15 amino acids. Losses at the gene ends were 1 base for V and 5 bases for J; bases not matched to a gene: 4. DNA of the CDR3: TGTGCCAGCAGTTTAGACGGACAGGGCCATCAGCCCCAGCATTTT. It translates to CASSLDGQGHQPQHF.

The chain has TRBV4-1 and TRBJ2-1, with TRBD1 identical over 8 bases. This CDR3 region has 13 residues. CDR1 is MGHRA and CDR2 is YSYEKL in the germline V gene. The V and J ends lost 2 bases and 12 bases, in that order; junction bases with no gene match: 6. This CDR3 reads CASSQSPGQAQFF. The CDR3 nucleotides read TGCGCCAGCAGCCAAAGCCCGGGACAGGCGCAGTTCTTC.

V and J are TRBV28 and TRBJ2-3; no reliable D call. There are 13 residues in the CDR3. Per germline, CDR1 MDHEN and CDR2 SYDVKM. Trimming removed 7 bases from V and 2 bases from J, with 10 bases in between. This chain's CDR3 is CASIGENTDTQYF. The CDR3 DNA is TGTGCCAGCATTGGAGAAAACACAGATACGCAGTATTTT.

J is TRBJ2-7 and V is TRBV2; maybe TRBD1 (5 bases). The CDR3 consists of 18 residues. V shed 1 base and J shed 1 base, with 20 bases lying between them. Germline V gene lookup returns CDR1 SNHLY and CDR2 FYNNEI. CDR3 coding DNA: TGTGCCAGCAGTGAAGGGTTTAGTACTGGCGCAGGGTCCTACGAGCAGTACTTC. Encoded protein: CASSEGFSTGAGSYEQYF.

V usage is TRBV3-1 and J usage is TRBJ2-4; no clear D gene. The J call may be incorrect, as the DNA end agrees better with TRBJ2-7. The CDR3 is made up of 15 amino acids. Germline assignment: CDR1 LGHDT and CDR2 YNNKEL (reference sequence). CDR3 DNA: TGTGCCAGCAGCCAAAACGTGGTCACCTACTACGAGCAGTACTTC. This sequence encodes CASSQNVVTYYEQYF.

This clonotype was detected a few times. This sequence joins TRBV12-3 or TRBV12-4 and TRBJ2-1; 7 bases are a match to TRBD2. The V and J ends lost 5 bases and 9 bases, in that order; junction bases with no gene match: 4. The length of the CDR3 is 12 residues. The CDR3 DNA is TGTGCCAGCAGTGTTAGCGGGTTTGAGCAGTTCTTC. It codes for CASSVSGFEQFF.

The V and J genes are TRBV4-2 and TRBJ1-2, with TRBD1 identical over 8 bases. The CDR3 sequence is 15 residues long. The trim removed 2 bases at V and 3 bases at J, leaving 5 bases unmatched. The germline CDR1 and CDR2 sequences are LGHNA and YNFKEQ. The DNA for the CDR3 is TGTGCCAGCAGCCAACCCGACAGGGGAGACTATGGCTACACCTTC. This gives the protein CASSQPDRGDYGYTF.

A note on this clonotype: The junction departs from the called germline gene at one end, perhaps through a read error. Here the CDR3 DNA reads TGTGCTAGCAGCTTGGAGGGGGGCACCTCGGCTGAGCAGTTCTTC. It codes for CASSLEGGTSAEQFF. V gene TRBV7-7 combines with J gene TRBJ2-1, with D perhaps given as TRBD1 or TRBD2 (6 bases each). This CDR3 comprises 15 residues. The germline gives CDR1 SSHAT, CDR2 FNYEAQ (reference sequence).

The CDR3 is CASSYNPGNEKLFF. The CDR3 DNA reads TGTGCCAGCAGTTACAACCCCGGGAATGAAAAACTGTTTTTT. The chain is built from TRBV6-5 and TRBJ1-4; D remains ambiguous. The V end was cut by 2 bases, the J end by 5 bases, with 9 bases between. Germline V CDR1 and CDR2: MNHEY, SVGAGI. The CDR3 spans 14 residues.

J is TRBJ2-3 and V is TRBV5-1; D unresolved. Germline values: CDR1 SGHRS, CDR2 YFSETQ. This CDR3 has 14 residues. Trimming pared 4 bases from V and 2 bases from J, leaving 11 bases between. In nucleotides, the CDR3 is TGCGCCAGCAGCGTGGGATTCAACACAGATACGCAGTATTTT. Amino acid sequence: CASSVGFNTDTQYF.

This CDR3 reads CASTGGITDTQYF. As DNA, the CDR3 is TGTGCCAGCACCGGCGGAATCACAGATACGCAGTATTTT. The chain joins TRBV6-6 to TRBJ2-3, with D unresolved. Germline CDR1 reads MNHNY; CDR2 reads SVGAGI (reference sequence). V lost 7 bases and J lost 2, with 10 bases in between. This CDR3 region has 13 residues.

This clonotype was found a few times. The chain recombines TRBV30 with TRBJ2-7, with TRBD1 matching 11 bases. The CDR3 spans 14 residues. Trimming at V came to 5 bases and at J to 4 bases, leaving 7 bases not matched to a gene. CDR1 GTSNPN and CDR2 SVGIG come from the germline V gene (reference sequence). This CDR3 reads CAWGAGTGGYEQYF. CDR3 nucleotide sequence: TGTGCCTGGGGAGCCGGGACAGGGGGTTACGAGCAGTACTTC. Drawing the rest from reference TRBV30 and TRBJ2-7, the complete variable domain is SQTIHQWPATLVQPVGSPLSLECTVEGTSNPNLYWYRQAAGRGLQLLFYSVGIGQISSEVPQNLSASRPQDRQFILSSKKLLLSDSGFYLCAWGAGTGGYEQYFGPGTRLTVT.

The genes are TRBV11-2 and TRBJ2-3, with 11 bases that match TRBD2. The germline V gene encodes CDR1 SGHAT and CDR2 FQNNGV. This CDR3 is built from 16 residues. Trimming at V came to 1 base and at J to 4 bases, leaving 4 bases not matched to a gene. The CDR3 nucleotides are TGTGCCAGCAGCTTAGGACTAGCGGGAACCTCAGATACGCAGTATTTT. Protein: CASSLGLAGTSDTQYF.

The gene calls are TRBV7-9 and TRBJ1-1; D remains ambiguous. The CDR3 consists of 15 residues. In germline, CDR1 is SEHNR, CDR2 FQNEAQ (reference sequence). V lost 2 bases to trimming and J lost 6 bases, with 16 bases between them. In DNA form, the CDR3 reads TGTGCCAGCAGCTTAATCGTCTCGGGCGGCGCTGAAGCTTTCTTT. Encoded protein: CASSLIVSGGAEAFF.

The chain's CDR3 is CASSAERGGIQETQYF. In DNA form, the CDR3 reads TGTGCCAGCAGCGCCGAGCGGGGCGGGATACAAGAGACCCAGTACTTC. V gene TRBV9 combines with J gene TRBJ2-4; TRBD2 matches at 7 bases. TRBJ2-5 explains the end of the DNA better; the J call may be wrong. The length of the CDR3 is 16 residues. Germline V gene data show CDR1 as SGDLS and CDR2 as YYNGEE.

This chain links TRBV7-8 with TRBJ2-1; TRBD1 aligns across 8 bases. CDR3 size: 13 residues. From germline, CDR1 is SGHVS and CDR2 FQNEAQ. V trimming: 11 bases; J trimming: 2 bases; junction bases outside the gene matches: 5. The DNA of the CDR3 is TGTGCCTCAGAACAGGGGGCCTACAATGAGCAGTTCTTC. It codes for CASEQGAYNEQFF.

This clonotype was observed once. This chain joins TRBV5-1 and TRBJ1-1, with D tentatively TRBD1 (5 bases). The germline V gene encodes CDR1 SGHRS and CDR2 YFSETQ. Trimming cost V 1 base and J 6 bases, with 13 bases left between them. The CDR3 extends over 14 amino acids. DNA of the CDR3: TGCGCCAGCAGCTTGCCGGGGGGTAGTCCTGAAGCTTTCTTT. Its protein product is CASSLPGGSPEAFF. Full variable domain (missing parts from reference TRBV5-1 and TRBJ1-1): KAGVTQTPRYLIKTRGQQVTLSCSPISGHRSVSWYQQTPGQGLQFLFEYFSETQRNKGNFPGRFSGRQFSNSRSEMNVSTLELGDSALYLCASSLPGGSPEAFFGQGTRLTVV.

DNA of the CDR3: TGCAGTGCTGTTATTTTGACTAGCGGATCCTACAATGAGCAGTACTTC. Translation gives CSAVILTSGSYNEQYF. The rearrangement uses TRBV20-1 and TRBJ2-1; 9 bases map to TRBD2. The J call is in doubt because the DNA end fits TRBJ2-7 better. The germline gives CDR1 DFQATT, CDR2 SNEGSKA (reference sequence). The CDR3 length is 16 residues.

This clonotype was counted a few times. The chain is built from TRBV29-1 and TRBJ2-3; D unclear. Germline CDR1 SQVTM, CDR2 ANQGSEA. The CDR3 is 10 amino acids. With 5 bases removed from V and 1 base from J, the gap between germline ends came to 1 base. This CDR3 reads CSVCTDTQYF. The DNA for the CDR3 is TGCAGCGTTTGCACAGATACGCAGTATTTT.

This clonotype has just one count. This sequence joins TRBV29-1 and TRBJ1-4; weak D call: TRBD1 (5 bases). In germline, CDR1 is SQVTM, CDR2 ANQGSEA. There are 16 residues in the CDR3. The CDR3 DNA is TGCACCACAACCCAAGTGAGGACATCTGGTGATGAAAAACTGTTTTTT. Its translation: CTTTQVRTSGDEKLFF.

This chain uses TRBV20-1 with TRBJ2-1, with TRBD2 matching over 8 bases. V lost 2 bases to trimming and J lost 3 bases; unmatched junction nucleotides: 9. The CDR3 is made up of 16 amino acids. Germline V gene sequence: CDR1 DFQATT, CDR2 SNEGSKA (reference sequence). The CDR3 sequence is CSARPPGLGYYNEQFF. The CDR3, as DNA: TGCAGTGCTAGACCACCGGGACTAGGTTACTACAATGAGCAGTTCTTC.

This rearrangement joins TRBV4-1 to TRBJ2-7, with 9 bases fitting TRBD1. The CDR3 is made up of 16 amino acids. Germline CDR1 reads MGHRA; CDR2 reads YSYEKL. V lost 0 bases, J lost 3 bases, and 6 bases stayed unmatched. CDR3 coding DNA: TGCGCCAGCAGCCAAGAGCCCGGGACAGGGAGCTACGAGCAGTACTTC. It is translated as CASSQEPGTGSYEQYF.

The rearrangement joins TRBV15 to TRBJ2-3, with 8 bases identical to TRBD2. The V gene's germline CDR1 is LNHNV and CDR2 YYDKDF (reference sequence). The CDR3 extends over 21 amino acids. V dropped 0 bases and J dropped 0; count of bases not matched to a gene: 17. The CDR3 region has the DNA TGTGCCACCAGCAGAGATCTAGCTTACGGGAGGGGCCGAAGGAGCACAGATACGCAGTATTTT. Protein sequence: CATSRDLAYGRGRRSTDTQYF.

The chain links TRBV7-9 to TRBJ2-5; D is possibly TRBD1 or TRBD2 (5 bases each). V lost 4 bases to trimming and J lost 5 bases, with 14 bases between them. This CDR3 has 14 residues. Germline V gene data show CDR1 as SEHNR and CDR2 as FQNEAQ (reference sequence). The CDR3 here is CASSSPEGSETQYF. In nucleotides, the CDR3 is TGTGCCAGCAGCTCCCCAGAGGGGTCGGAGACCCAGTACTTC.

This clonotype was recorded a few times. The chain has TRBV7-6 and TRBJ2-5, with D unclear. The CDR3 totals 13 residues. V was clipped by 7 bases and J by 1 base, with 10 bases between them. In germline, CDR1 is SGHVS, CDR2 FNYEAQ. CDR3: CASTVNGQETQYF. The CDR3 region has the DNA TGTGCCAGCACCGTGAATGGCCAAGAGACCCAGTACTTC.

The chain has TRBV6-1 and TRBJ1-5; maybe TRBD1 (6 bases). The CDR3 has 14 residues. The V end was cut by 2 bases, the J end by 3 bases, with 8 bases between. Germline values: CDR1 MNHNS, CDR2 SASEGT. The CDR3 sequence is CASSEQGINQPQHF. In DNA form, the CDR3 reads TGTGCCAGCAGTGAACAGGGGATCAATCAGCCCCAGCATTTT.

The CDR3 spells CSARGEIPSYEQYF. CDR3 DNA sequence: TGCAGTGCTAGAGGCGAAATACCTTCCTACGAGCAGTACTTC. The chain couples TRBV20-1 to TRBJ2-7; D gene unclear. Trimming removed 1 base from V and 1 base from J, with 11 bases in between. The CDR3 is made up of 14 amino acids. Per germline, CDR1 DFQATT and CDR2 SNEGSKA (reference sequence).